These 27 T cell receptor beta chains were all obtained from the same sample, sequenced in a study of blood T cell repertoires in COVID-19. Sequencing used immunoSEQ multiplex PCR; TCRdb keeps in-frame clones, though not all of them. The sample holds 270,000 or so clones, approximately 89% seen once. Source material: PBMCs or T cells enriched from blood (not recorded which). Receptors were obtained from a man aged 35 to 55 who had been exposed to COVID-19.

The chain recombines TRBV28 with TRBJ1-3; the D is unclear. The CDR3 contains 12 residues. Per the germline V gene, CDR1 is MDHEN and CDR2 is SYDVKM. The V gene lost 7 bases and the J gene lost 4 bases, with 8 bases spanning the gap. The CDR3 spells CASIGRGNTIYF. The CDR3 coding sequence is TGTGCCAGCATCGGGAGGGGAAACACCATATATTTT.

The chain has TRBV5-1 and TRBJ2-3; TRBD2 agrees at 7 bases. Trimming at V came to 2 bases and at J to 4 bases, leaving 7 bases not matched to a gene. Germline loops: CDR1 SGHRS, CDR2 YFSETQ. The CDR3 totals 15 residues. CDR3 nucleotides: TGCGCCAGCAGCTTAGAAGGACTAGGGGCAGATACGCAGTATTTT. Protein: CASSLEGLGADTQYF.

This chain joins TRBV2 and TRBJ2-2, with 8 bases identical to TRBD2. The CDR3 is 15 amino acids. Germline CDR1 SNHLY, CDR2 FYNNEI. The ends lost 5 bases at V and 5 bases at J; junction bases unmatched: 7. CDR3 residues: CASSPLTSATGELFF. CDR3 coding DNA: TGTGCCAGCAGTCCCCTGACTAGCGCTACCGGGGAGCTGTTTTTT.

This clone was observed once. This chain joins TRBV5-4 and TRBJ1-5; 8 nucleotides match TRBD1. CDR3 length: 14 amino acids. The germline V gene has CDR1 SGHNT and CDR2 YYREEE (reference sequence). Trimming at V came to 4 bases and at J to 7 bases, leaving 7 bases not matched to a gene. The CDR3, as DNA: TGTGCCAGCAGCAATGGACAGGGACAACAGCCCCAGCATTTT. This gives the protein CASSNGQGQQPQHF.

The chain recombines TRBV28 with TRBJ1-2, with 8 bases lining up with TRBD1. Losses at the gene ends were 4 bases for V and 2 bases for J; bases not matched to a gene: 12. The germline V gene encodes CDR1 MDHEN and CDR2 SYDVKM. The CDR3 extends over 17 amino acids. The CDR3 here is CASSSIGSHRGNYGYTF. The CDR3, as DNA: TGTGCCAGCAGTTCCATAGGATCCCACAGGGGGAACTATGGCTACACCTTC.

J is TRBJ1-1 and V is TRBV6-5; 9 bases align to TRBD1. V lost 2 bases, J lost 3 bases, and 7 bases stayed unmatched. This CDR3 spans 16 amino acids. CDR1 is MNHEY and CDR2 is SVGAGI in the germline V gene. The DNA of the CDR3 is TGTGCCAGCAGTTACCCAACAGGGGGCGGGGACACTGAAGCTTTCTTT. Its protein is CASSYPTGGGDTEAFF.

The V call is TRBV6-5, the J call TRBJ1-1, with D tentatively TRBD1 (6 bases). The V and J ends lost 2 bases and 1 base respectively, with 8 bases between them. Germline V CDR1 and CDR2: MNHEY, SVGAGI. The CDR3 is 14 amino acids. The CDR3 sequence: CASSYRDTNTEAFF. CDR3 DNA sequence: TGTGCCAGCAGTTACCGGGACACGAACACTGAAGCTTTCTTT.

V and J are TRBV27 and TRBJ2-1; 8 bases line up with TRBD2. Unmatched junction bases numbered 4, after V lost 5 bases and J lost 7 bases. This CDR3 comprises 13 residues. The germline gives CDR1 MNHEY, CDR2 SMNVEV (reference sequence). Written as DNA, the CDR3 is TGTGCCAGCAGTGGACTAGCTCGGAATGAGCAGTTCTTC. Translated, it gives CASSGLARNEQFF.

The rearrangement uses TRBV19 and TRBJ1-2; tentatively, D is TRBD1 (6 bases). Between the trimmed V and J ends, which lost 3 bases and 8 bases, there was a span of 19 bases. The CDR3 has 15 amino acids. Germline V gene data show CDR1 as LNHDA and CDR2 as SQIVND (reference sequence). The DNA of the CDR3 is TGTGCCAGTAGTATCCACCCGACTACAGGGTGGGGCTACACCTTC. Its translation is CASSIHPTTGWGYTF.

The chain uses TRBV25-1 and TRBJ2-7, with D maybe TRBD2 (6 bases). V lost 5 bases to trimming and J lost 1 base, with 12 bases between them. CDR1 and CDR2 (germline): MGHDK, SYGVNS. The CDR3 contains 14 residues. The CDR3 loop reads CASSPTGGSYEQYF. Written as DNA, the CDR3 is TGTGCCAGCAGTCCCACTGGGGGGTCCTACGAGCAGTACTTC.

This rearrangement joins TRBV5-1 to TRBJ2-5; 7 nucleotides line up with TRBD2. This CDR3 contains 12 residues. Per the germline V gene, CDR1 is SGHRS and CDR2 is YFSETQ. V lost 5 bases and J lost 5; bases outside the gene matches: 3. The CDR3 loop reads CASSGGEETQYF. The CDR3 DNA reads as TGCGCCAGCAGTGGGGGGGAGGAGACCCAGTACTTC.

The rearrangement joins TRBV5-8 to TRBJ2-7; 7 nucleotides agree with TRBD1. The V segment lost 4 bases and the J segment 3 bases; nucleotides outside the gene matches: 13. In germline, CDR1 is SGHTS, CDR2 YDEGEE. The CDR3 spans 16 residues. The CDR3 DNA is TGTGCCAGCAGCCCGGGGACAGTCCATAACCTCTACGAGCAGTACTTC. Amino acids: CASSPGTVHNLYEQYF.

The genes are TRBV25-1 and TRBJ2-1, with D possibly being TRBD2 (5 bases). V was clipped by 6 bases and J by 9 bases, with 12 bases between them. The CDR3 runs to 12 residues. CDR1 and CDR2 from the germline V gene are MGHDK and SYGVNS. In nucleotides, the CDR3 is TGTGCCAGCAGCCCCTGGGGAGTTGAGCAGTTCTTC. It specifies CASSPWGVEQFF.

V and J are TRBV21-1 and TRBJ1-5; the table's D gene call, TRBD1, was not cross checked with the DNA. TRBV21-1 is shown as a pseudogene. The CDR3 length is 15 residues. The CDR3, as DNA: TGTGCCAGCGGGATGGACAGGGAAAACAATCAGCCCCAGCATTTT. It encodes CASGMDRENNQPQHF.

This sequence joins TRBV5-1 and TRBJ2-7; TRBD2 matches at 8 bases. The V and J ends lost 4 bases and 5 bases, in that order; junction bases with no gene match: 8. The CDR3 has 14 residues. Germline assignment: CDR1 SGHRS and CDR2 YFSETQ. The CDR3 here is CASSEGGTSNEQYF. The CDR3 region has the DNA TGCGCCAGCAGCGAAGGAGGGACTAGTAACGAGCAGTACTTC.

The rearrangement links TRBV7-9 to TRBJ2-1, with TRBD2 identical over 9 bases. The V and J ends lost 4 bases and 2 bases, in that order; junction bases with no gene match: 6. Germline V gene sequence: CDR1 SEHNR, CDR2 FQNEAQ (reference sequence). There are 16 residues in the CDR3. The CDR3 DNA reads as TGTGCCAGCAGCTCTAATCTAGCGGGACCCTACAATGAGCAGTTCTTC. Translating gives CASSSNLAGPYNEQFF.

The chain is built from TRBV3-1 (or the pseudogene TRBV3-2) and TRBJ2-3; D is possibly TRBD2 (5 bases). The CDR3 totals 14 residues. CDR1 and CDR2 from the germline V gene are LGHDT and YNNKEL (reference sequence). The V and J ends lost 5 bases and 4 bases respectively, with 13 bases between them. In DNA form, the CDR3 reads TGTGCCAGCAGCTCACGTTCAGCGGCAGATACGCAGTATTTT. Encoded protein: CASSSRSAADTQYF.

V usage is TRBV28 and J usage is TRBJ2-6, with a tentative D call TRBD1 (6 bases). V dropped 0 bases and J dropped 0 bases, with 12 bases sitting between them. CDR1 MDHEN and CDR2 SYDVKM come from the germline V gene. The CDR3 totals 18 residues. CDR3 coding DNA: TGTGCCAGCAGTTTATGGACAGGTGCTATCTCTGGGGCCAACGTCCTGACTTTC. Its translation is CASSLWTGAISGANVLTF.

The genes are TRBV5-1 and TRBJ2-7, with 13 bases fitting TRBD2. Germline-derived CDR1 and CDR2 are SGHRS and YFSETQ. With V trimmed by 3 bases and J by 5 bases, 5 bases remained unmatched. This CDR3 spans 15 amino acids. The CDR3 protein is CASSSTSGRAHEQYF. The CDR3 DNA follows: TGCGCCAGCAGCTCCACTAGCGGGAGGGCCCACGAGCAGTACTTC.

This chain connects TRBV7-2 to TRBJ2-7; D remains unclear. This CDR3 is 13 amino acids long. The germline V gene has CDR1 SGHTA and CDR2 FQGNSA. Deletions cut 2 bases from V and 5 bases from J, with 10 bases between. CDR3 nucleotides: TGTGCCAGCAGCTTATCGTACCAGGACGAGCAGTACTTC. Amino acid sequence: CASSLSYQDEQYF. Complete variable domain (other parts from reference TRBV7-2 and TRBJ2-7): GAGVSQSPSNKVTEKGKDVELRCDPISGHTALYWYRQSLGQGLEFLIYFQGNSAPDKSGLPSDRFSAERTGGSVSTLTIQRTQQEDSAVYLCASSLSYQDEQYFGPGTRLTVT.

This rearrangement joins TRBV7-9 to TRBJ1-1; perhaps TRBD1 as D (5 bases). Germline V gene lookup returns CDR1 SEHNR and CDR2 FQNEAQ (reference sequence). The V end lost 1 base, the J end lost 5 bases, and 11 bases lay between the germline ends. This CDR3 region has 14 residues. The DNA of the CDR3 is TGTGCCAGCAGCTTAGGTCCAGGGATGACTGAAGCTTTCTTT. It yields the protein CASSLGPGMTEAFF.

V usage is TRBV27 and J usage is TRBJ1-6; 9 nucleotides line up with TRBD1. Per the germline V gene, CDR1 is MNHEY and CDR2 is SMNVEV (reference sequence). J was trimmed by 9 bases and V by 6 bases; bases with no gene match: 6. This CDR3 is built from 14 residues. CDR3 residues: CASRTGTGLSPLHF. DNA of the CDR3: TGTGCCAGCAGGACCGGGACAGGGCTTTCACCCCTCCACTTT.

V and J are TRBV9 and TRBJ2-2; no definite D call. V lost 5 bases and J 4 bases, leaving 12 bases between the germline ends. Germline V gene data show CDR1 as SGDLS and CDR2 as YYNGEE. The CDR3 is 14 amino acids. The CDR3 DNA is TGTGCCAGCAGTCGAGGCGGAGCCACCGGGGAGCTGTTTTTT. Protein sequence: CASSRGGATGELFF.

CDR3 amino acids: CASGDPSGGRNEQFF. Written as DNA, the CDR3 is TGCGCCAGCGGCGACCCTAGCGGGGGTAGGAATGAGCAGTTCTTC. This rearrangement joins TRBV4-1 to TRBJ2-1; 10 nucleotides align to TRBD2. The CDR3 is made up of 15 amino acids. Per the germline V gene, CDR1 is MGHRA and CDR2 is YSYEKL. The ends lost 8 bases at V and 7 bases at J; junction bases unmatched: 11.

This clone has only one observation. The CDR3: CASSGGGLRTDTQYF. The CDR3 DNA reads as TGTGCCAGCAGTGGGGGGGGGCTTCGCACAGATACGCAGTATTTT. The rearrangement links TRBV2 to TRBJ2-3, with D perhaps matching TRBD2 (7 bases). The V and J ends lost 4 bases and 1 base respectively, with 12 bases between them. Germline CDR1 is SNHLY and CDR2 is FYNNEI. CDR3 length: 15 residues.

The chain joins TRBV15 to TRBJ2-7; D is ambiguous. The germline V gene has CDR1 LNHNV and CDR2 YYDKDF (reference sequence). The CDR3 has 14 residues. The V gene lost 5 bases and the J gene lost 0 bases, with 11 bases spanning the gap. CDR3 loop: CATSGRKGSYEQYF. The CDR3 DNA reads TGTGCCACCAGCGGCAGGAAAGGCTCCTACGAGCAGTACTTC.

The chain has TRBV28 and TRBJ2-7, with TRBD1 matching over 7 bases. Germline V CDR1 and CDR2: MDHEN, SYDVKM. The CDR3 is made up of 15 amino acids. The trim removed 4 bases at V and 3 bases at J, leaving 9 bases unmatched. The CDR3 sequence: CASSSAGGFDYEQYF. The CDR3 region has the DNA TGTGCCAGCAGTTCAGCAGGGGGTTTTGACTACGAGCAGTACTTC.